These 8 T cell receptor beta chains were all obtained from the same sample, sequenced in a study of T cell repertoires in cytomegalovirus infection (dated by TCRdb to between 2018 and 2021). The label giving this sample's treatment or condition can be read as: in vitro stimulation with specific CMV peptide epitopes to enrich CMV-specific T cells. The antigens for these receptors are not known. Reads for this sample came from an Illumina HiSeq 1500. The raw public reads went through TCRdb reprocessing: fastp at Q25, MiXCR clone calling, in-frame beta chains kept. Rows matching on CDR3 protein sequence are summarized as one entry with the most common DNA and genes. In all, the sample holds about a million distinct CDR3 sequences, and 30% to 40% of those were seen once. Together, the top ten hold about 14% of the sample. Here the sequenced sample was cultured CD8+ T cells from PBMCs, taken from culture after CMV antigen stimulation. These receptors came from a human donor in good health (CMV status not recorded). Some clones in this sample may be carry-over from other donors' samples.

DNA for the CDR3: TGTGCCAGCAGCTCTCCGGGACAGAGATACACTGAAGCTTTCTTT. This encodes CASSSPGQRYTEAFF. This rearrangement joins TRBV5-6 to TRBJ1-1, with TRBD1 matching over 7 bases. The CDR3 runs 15 residues. Trimming removed 3 bases from V and 3 bases from J; junction bases left unmatched: 8. Germline CDR1 and CDR2: SGHDT and YYEEEE.

Points on this clonotype: The junction and the germline gene differ at one end; a read error may be behind it. This chain links TRBV25-1 with TRBJ2-4; TRBD1 matches at 9 bases. The CDR3 totals 14 residues. The germline gives CDR1 MGHDK, CDR2 SYGVNS. CDR3 region: CANSGPGQGDIQYF. DNA for the CDR3: TGTGCCAACAGTGGGCCGGGACAGGGTGACATTCAGTACTTC.

A few counts support this clonotype. The chain couples TRBV27 to TRBJ1-2; D may be TRBD1 (5 bases). From germline, CDR1 is MNHEY and CDR2 SMNVEV (reference sequence). V was trimmed by 5 bases and J by 4 bases, leaving 17 bases between them. The CDR3 is made up of 15 amino acids. The CDR3 bases are TGTGCCAGCAGTCCCGGTAGGGGCTGGGTCTATGGCTACACCTTC. As protein: CASSPGRGWVYGYTF.

This clonotype was seen a handful of times. The chain couples TRBV12-3 or TRBV12-4 to TRBJ2-7; D gene unclear. The V and J ends lost 3 bases and 0 bases respectively, with 9 bases between them. The CDR3 runs 14 residues. CDR3 nucleotide sequence: TGTGCCAGCAGTTTTGACAATAGCTCCTACGAGCAGTACGTC. Translated, it gives CASSFDNSSYEQYV.

The chain links TRBV28 to TRBJ2-2; D is unclear. The CDR3 loop spans 12 amino acids. V was pared by 7 bases and J by 4 bases, with 7 bases between. Germline CDR1 MDHEN, CDR2 SYDVKM. Here the CDR3 DNA reads TGTGCCAGCAATGGGCCCACCGGGGAGCTGTTTTTT. Translated: CASNGPTGELFF.

The chain has TRBV6-5 and TRBJ1-2; TRBD1 matches 10 bases. CDR1 and CDR2 (germline): MNHEY, SVGAGI. This CDR3 comprises 18 residues. The junction had 10 bases not matched to a gene; V was cut back by 0 bases and J by 3 bases. The CDR3 region is CASSYSSDRGREDYGYTF. In nucleotides, the CDR3 is TGTGCCAGCAGTTACTCGTCAGACAGGGGGCGAGAGGACTATGGCTACACCTTC.

Ten or more counts support this clonotype. This chain joins TRBV7-8 and TRBJ1-5; TRBD1 is a possible D gene (5 bases). The V end was cut by 5 bases, the J end by 4 bases, with 15 bases between. The germline CDR1 and CDR2 sequences are SGHVS and FQNEAQ. The CDR3 runs to 15 residues. CDR3 amino acids: CASSPRNGANQPQHF. Here the CDR3 DNA reads TGTGCCAGCAGCCCGCGAAACGGGGCAAATCAGCCCCAGCATTTT.

This clonotype showed up just a few times. Compared with germline, one end of the junction differs, possibly owing to a read error. This chain links TRBV4-1 with TRBJ1-2; 8 nucleotides match TRBD1. CDR1 is MGHRA, CDR2 YSYEKL, per germline. CDR3 size: 15 residues. The CDR3 region has the DNA TGTGCCAGCAGCCAAGATCCAGGGGGCGCGGATGGCTACACCTTC. Translating gives CASSQDPGGADGYTF.